Listed below are T cell receptor beta chains from one sample, sequenced in a study of T cell changes during pregnancy in multiple sclerosis. Some clones are missing from TCRdb's copy, which holds only in-frame ones; the method was immunoSEQ multiplex PCR. The sample has 40,000 to 45,000 clones, around 90% seen once. This specimen consisted of CD4+ T cells from peripheral blood mononuclear cells, obtained before pregnancy. These receptors came from a female donor with multiple sclerosis, enrolled in a pregnancy study. Each CDR3 is given with its conserved first and last residue. The D gene is left open where the match is weak. Size is omitted from some rows. Given values are once, few, many or a class for expanded clones.

d_gene,j_gene,v_gene,abundance,CDR3aa,CDR3nt
TRBD1,TRBJ2-1,TRBV7-3,-,CASSSYPAGGPRRNEQFF,TGTGCCAGCAGCTCCTACCCCGCAGGGGGCCCCCGCAGGAATGAGCAGTTCTTC
TRBD1,TRBJ2-7,TRBV5-1,-,CASSLVGQGANPQYF,TGCGCCAGCAGCTTGGTTGGACAGGGGGCCAATCCGCAGTACTTC
-,TRBJ1-1,TRBV12-5,-,CASGYPPPLADTEAFF,TGTGCTAGTGGTTACCCCCCCCCGCTTGCGGACACTGAAGCTTTCTTT
-,TRBJ2-5,TRBV2,-,CASMTKQGGSRTQYF,TGTGCCAGCATGACGAAACAGGGAGGGTCCCGGACCCAGTACTTC
-,TRBJ1-1,TRBV9,-,CASSVAQMNTEAFF,TGTGCCAGCAGCGTAGCACAGATGAACACTGAAGCTTTCTTT
TRBD2,TRBJ2-1,TRBV7-9,-,CASSPRLAGSLSEQFF,TGTGCCAGCAGCCCCCGACTAGCGGGATCTCTTAGTGAGCAGTTCTTC
-,TRBJ1-1,TRBV20-1,few,CSVFVNTEAFF,TGCAGCGTGTTCGTGAACACTGAAGCTTTCTTT
-,TRBJ2-7,TRBV5-1,-,CASSRDTSYEQYF,TGCGCCAGCAGCCGGGACACCTCCTACGAGCAGTACTTC
-,TRBJ1-4,TRBV29-1,-,CSVEGADTEKLFF,TGCAGCGTTGAGGGGGCCGATACCGAAAAACTGTTTTTT
-,TRBJ2-7,TRBV25-1,-,CASSEARVGDEQYF,TGTGCCAGCAGTGAAGCCAGGGTTGGCGACGAGCAGTACTTC
-,TRBJ2-5,TRBV6-6,-,CASSYGAGETQYF,TGTGCCAGCAGTTACGGGGCAGGGGAGACCCAGTACTTC
TRBD2,TRBJ2-3,TRBV6-6,-,CASSRGLTSTDTQYF,TGTGCCAGCAGTAGGGGACTAACGAGCACAGATACGCAGTATTTT
TRBD1,TRBJ1-2,TRBV11-2,-,CASSSDRAYGYTF,TGTGCCAGCAGCTCTGACAGGGCCTATGGCTACACCTTC
-,TRBJ2-7,TRBV28,-,CASSQTGLSYEQYF,TGTGCCAGCAGTCAGACTGGCCTCTCCTACGAGCAGTACTTC
TRBD1,TRBJ1-1,TRBV6-1,-,CASRTGPLSGTEAFF,TGTGCCAGCAGGACAGGGCCCTTAAGTGGGACTGAAGCTTTCTTT
TRBD2,TRBJ2-2,TRBV5-1,-,CASGLAGVGTGELFF,TGCGCCAGCGGACTAGCGGGAGTTGGCACCGGGGAGCTGTTTTTT
TRBD1,TRBJ1-3,TRBV19,-,CASSRPGTGAGNTIYF,TGTGCCAGTAGTAGACCCGGGACAGGGGCTGGAAACACCATATATTTT
TRBD2,TRBJ2-2,TRBV9,once,CASSFQGTSGNTGELFF,TGTGCCAGCAGCTTCCAAGGGACTAGCGGGAACACCGGGGAGCTGTTTTTT
TRBD2,TRBJ2-2,TRBV12-5,-,CASGRTSGGHTGELFF,TGTGCTAGTGGTCGGACTAGCGGGGGCCACACCGGGGAGCTGTTTTTT
-,TRBJ1-5,TRBV6-1,-,CASSAAGVSNQPQHF,TGTGCCAGCAGTGCGGCAGGTGTAAGCAATCAGCCCCAGCATTTT
-,TRBJ2-1,TRBV15,-,CATSRDYHNEQFF,TGTGCCACCAGCAGAGACTATCACAATGAGCAGTTCTTC
TRBD1,TRBJ1-1,TRBV15,-,CATSRTGTANTEAFF,TGTGCCACCAGCAGGACCGGGACAGCGAACACTGAAGCTTTCTTT
-,TRBJ1-2,TRBV6-5,-,CASRLAHYGGYTF,TGTGCCAGCAGGTTGGCCCACTACGGCGGCTACACCTTC
-,TRBJ2-5,TRBV7-8,-,CASSLSETQYF,TGTGCCAGCAGCTTATCTGAGACCCAGTACTTC
TRBD2,TRBJ2-4,TRBV4-1,-,CASSQGGPSGHQYF,TGCGCCAGCAGCCAAGGGGGGCCTAGCGGGCATCAGTACTTC
-,TRBJ2-1,TRBV11-2,-,CASSQGGAGLAGYNEQFF,TGTGCCAGCAGCCAAGGGGGTGCGGGGTTAGCGGGTTACAATGAGCAGTTCTTC
-,TRBJ1-6,TRBV6-5,-,CASSYPPSGSPLHF,TGTGCCAGCAGTTACCCCCCTAGCGGTTCACCCCTCCACTTT
-,TRBJ1-6,TRBV19,-,CATSQRQRKGSPLHF,TGTGCCACCTCCCAGCGACAGCGCAAGGGATCACCCCTCCACTTT
TRBD1,TRBJ1-2,TRBV19,-,CASSRQGDGYTF,TGTGCCAGTAGTCGACAGGGGGATGGCTACACCTTC
-,TRBJ2-7,TRBV5-1,-,CASSLSQGREQYF,TGCGCCAGCAGCTTGAGTCAGGGGCGGGAGCAGTACTTC
TRBD1,TRBJ1-1,TRBV5-1,-,CASSPGGTGVEAFF,TGCGCCAGCAGCCCGGGCGGGACAGGTGTTGAAGCTTTCTTT
-,TRBJ1-1,TRBV18,-,CASSPLGANTEAFF,TGTGCCAGCTCACCACTGGGGGCGAACACTGAAGCTTTCTTT
TRBD1,TRBJ2-1,TRBV5-4,-,CASSLSVGTGDNEQFF,TGTGCCAGCAGCTTGTCGGTTGGGACAGGGGACAATGAGCAGTTCTTC
-,TRBJ2-5,TRBV7-7,-,CASSRGAWETQYF,TGTGCCAGCAGCCGGGGGGCCTGGGAGACCCAGTACTTC
TRBD1,TRBJ2-3,TRBV30,-,CAWERTGRTDTQYF,TGTGCCTGGGAACGGACAGGGCGAACAGATACGCAGTATTTT
-,TRBJ2-1,TRBV29-1,-,CSVEERGRYNEQFF,TGCAGCGTTGAAGAGCGGGGGCGATACAATGAGCAGTTCTTC
-,TRBJ1-3,TRBV30,-,CAWRKTREPGNTIYF,TGTGCCTGGAGGAAAACCCGTGAGCCTGGAAACACCATATATTTT
TRBD2,TRBJ2-5,TRBV5-1,-,CASSPTSGGAGETQYF,TGCGCCAGCAGCCCGACTAGCGGGGGGGCCGGTGAGACCCAGTACTTC
TRBD1,TRBJ1-5,TRBV6-6,-,CASSSTGVNQPQHF,TGTGCCAGCAGTTCCACAGGGGTCAATCAGCCCCAGCATTTT
TRBD1,TRBJ1-5,TRBV6-1,-,CASSGRTGGSSQHF,TGTGCCAGCAGTGGGAGGACAGGGGGCTCGTCCCAGCATTTT
-,TRBJ2-1,TRBV19,-,CASSMARQRSYNEQFF,TGTGCCAGTAGTATGGCGAGACAGCGCTCCTACAATGAGCAGTTCTTC
TRBD1,TRBJ1-2,TRBV2,-,CASRTGADYGYTF,TGTGCCAGCAGGACAGGGGCGGACTATGGCTACACCTTC
-,TRBJ1-1,TRBV19,-,CASRPELMNTEAFF,TGTGCCAGTAGGCCCGAACTCATGAACACTGAAGCTTTCTTT
-,TRBJ1-1,TRBV6-1,-,CASSSTRNTEAFF,TGTGCCAGCAGCTCCACCAGGAACACTGAAGCTTTCTTT
-,TRBJ2-3,TRBV11-2,-,CASSFTGSRTDTQYF,TGTGCCAGCAGCTTCACAGGTTCGCGCACAGATACGCAGTATTTT
-,TRBJ2-4,TRBV11-2,-,CASSRSRGNIQYF,TGTGCCAGCAGCCGTTCCAGGGGAAACATTCAGTACTTC
TRBD1,TRBJ1-4,TRBV4-2,medium-sized,CASSLVQGTNEKLFF,TGTGCCAGCAGCCTCGTACAGGGGACTAATGAAAAACTGTTTTTT
-,TRBJ2-1,TRBV4-1,-,CASSQEGTEYNEQFF,TGCGCCAGCAGCCAGGAGGGCACAGAGTACAATGAGCAGTTCTTC
-,TRBJ2-7,TRBV29-1,-,CSVEGGYEQYF,TGCAGCGTTGAGGGGGGATACGAGCAGTACTTC
-,TRBJ1-2,TRBV10-3,-,CAIRKGANYGYTF,TGTGCCATCAGGAAAGGGGCTAACTATGGCTACACCTTC
-,TRBJ1-5,TRBV19,-,CASSKGGTLNQPQHF,TGTGCCAGTAGTAAGGGAGGAACACTCAATCAGCCCCAGCATTTT